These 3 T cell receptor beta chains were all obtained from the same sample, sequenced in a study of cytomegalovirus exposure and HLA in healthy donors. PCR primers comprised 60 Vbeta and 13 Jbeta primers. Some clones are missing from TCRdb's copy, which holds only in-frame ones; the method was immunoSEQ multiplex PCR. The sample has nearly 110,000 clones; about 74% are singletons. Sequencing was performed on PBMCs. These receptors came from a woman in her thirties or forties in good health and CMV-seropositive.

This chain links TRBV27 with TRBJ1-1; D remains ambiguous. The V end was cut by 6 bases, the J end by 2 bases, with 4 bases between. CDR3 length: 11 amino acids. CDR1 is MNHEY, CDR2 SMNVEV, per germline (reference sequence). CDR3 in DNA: TGTGCCAGCAGCTTCAACACTGAAGCTTTCTTT. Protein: CASSFNTEAFF.

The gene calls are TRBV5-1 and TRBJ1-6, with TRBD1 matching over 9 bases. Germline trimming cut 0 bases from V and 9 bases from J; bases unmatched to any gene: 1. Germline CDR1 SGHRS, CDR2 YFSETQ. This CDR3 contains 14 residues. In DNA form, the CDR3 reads TGCGCCAGCAGCTTGGGGGACAGGGCTTCACCCCTCCACTTT. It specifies CASSLGDRASPLHF.

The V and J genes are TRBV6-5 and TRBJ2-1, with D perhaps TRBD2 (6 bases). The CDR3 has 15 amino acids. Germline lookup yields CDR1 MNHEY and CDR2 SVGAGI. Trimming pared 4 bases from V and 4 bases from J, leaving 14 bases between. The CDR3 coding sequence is TGTGCCAGCAGTTCGTCTGGGACTCCGTACAATGAGCAGTTCTTC. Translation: CASSSSGTPYNEQFF.